Sequencing of this TCR beta chain was carried out in a study of blood T cell repertoires in COVID-19. Methods used by the authors: Estimates of nucleated cell counts were drawn from the amplification of reference gene primers. Sequencing was performed with immunoSEQ multiplex PCR; in TCRdb, only in-frame clones are kept and a portion is missing. V, J and clone size derive from that table, while D and trimming were established from the DNA sequence. The sample shows under 60,000 clones, roughly 87% of them seen only once. With respect to this clone: At one boundary the junction diverges from the germline segment, which might be a read error.

CDR3 length equals 15 residues. Germline V CDR1 and CDR2: MNHEY, SVGEGT. The chain combines TRBV6-2 or TRBV6-3 with TRBJ1-5; D ambiguous. The sequenced sample consisted of peripheral blood. This TCR was recovered from a human donor with acute or convalescent COVID-19. The donor label of this sample is uncertain. The CDR3 DNA sequence: TGTGCCAGCAGTTACATGTCCGCTAGCAATCAGTCCCAGCATTTT. Its translation is CASSYMSASNQSQHF.